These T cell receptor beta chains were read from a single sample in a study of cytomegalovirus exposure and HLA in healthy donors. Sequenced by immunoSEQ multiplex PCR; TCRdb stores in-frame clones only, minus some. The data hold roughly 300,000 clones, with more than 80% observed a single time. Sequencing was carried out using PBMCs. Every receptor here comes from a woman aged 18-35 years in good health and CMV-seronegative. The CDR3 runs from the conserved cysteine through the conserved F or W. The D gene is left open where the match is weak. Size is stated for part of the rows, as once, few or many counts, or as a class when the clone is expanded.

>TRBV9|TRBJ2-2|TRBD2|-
TGTGCCAGCAGCGATAGCGGGATGGGTCCCGGGGAGCTGTTTTTT
CASSDSGMGPGELFF
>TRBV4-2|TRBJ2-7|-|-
TGTGCCAGCAGCCAAGAGGATTCCCGGACATGGCGGATGTCCTACGAGCAGTACTTC
CASSQEDSRTWRMSYEQYF
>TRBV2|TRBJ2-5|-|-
TGTGCCAGCAGCGGGGGTGTAAGGATCTGGGAGACCCAGTACTTC
CASSGGVRIWETQYF
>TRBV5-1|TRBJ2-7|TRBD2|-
TGCGCCAGCAGCCCGAGGACTAGCGGGGCCTCCTACGAGCAGTACTTC
CASSPRTSGASYEQYF
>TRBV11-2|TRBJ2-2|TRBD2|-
TGTGCCAGCACCCGACTAGCGGCTAACACCGGGGAGCTGTTTTTT
CASTRLAANTGELFF
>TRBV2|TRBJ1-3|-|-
TGTGCCAACCAAGGGGGGGCCTTGAGGGGAAACACCATATATTTT
CANQGGALRGNTIYF
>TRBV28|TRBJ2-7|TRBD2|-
TGTGCCAGCCATAGCGGGAGTTACGAGCAGTACTTC
CASHSGSYEQYF
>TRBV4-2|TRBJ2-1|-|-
TGTGCCAGCAGCCAGCGGTTCTCCTACAATGAGCAGTTCTTC
CASSQRFSYNEQFF
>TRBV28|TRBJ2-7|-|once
TGTGCCAGCAGTTTAATGGCCCCGTACGAGCAGTACTTC
CASSLMAPYEQYF
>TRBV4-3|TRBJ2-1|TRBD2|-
TGCGCCAGCAGCCGGAGGGCGGGAGGGGACCTATACAATGAGCAGTTCTTC
CASSRRAGGDLYNEQFF
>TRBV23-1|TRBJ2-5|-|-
TGCGCCAGCATTATTCGACAGGATAAAGAGACCCAGTACTTC
CASIIRQDKETQYF
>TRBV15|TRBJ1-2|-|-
TGTGCCACCAGTTTGGGAGCTGGCTACACCTTC
CATSLGAGYTF
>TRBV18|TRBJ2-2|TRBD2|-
TGTGCCAGCTCACTCACTAGCGGGCACGCGAACACCGGGGAGCTGTTTTTT
CASSLTSGHANTGELFF
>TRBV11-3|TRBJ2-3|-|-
TGTGCCAGCAGCAAAAGAGGATTCACAGATACGCAGTATTTT
CASSKRGFTDTQYF
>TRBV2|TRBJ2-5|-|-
TGTGCCAGCAGTGAGGACAAAGGAGAGACCCAGTACTTC
CASSEDKGETQYF
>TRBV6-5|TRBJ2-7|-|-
TGTGCCAGCAGTTCCACAGGGACGTTCTACTACGAGCAGTACTTC
CASSSTGTFYYEQYF
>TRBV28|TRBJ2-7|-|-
TGTGCCAGCCGCCCCGGGATTTTCTACGAGCAGTACTTC
CASRPGIFYEQYF
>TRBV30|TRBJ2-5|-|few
TGTGCCTGGAGTGTCTTAGCGCAAGAGACCCAGTACTTC
CAWSVLAQETQYF
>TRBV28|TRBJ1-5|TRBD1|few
TGTGCCAGCAGGGGGACAGGGGGCATTCAGCCCCAGCATTTT
CASRGTGGIQPQHF
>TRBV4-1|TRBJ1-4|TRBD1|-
TGCGCCAGCAGCCAACAACAGGGGGTTGAAAAACTGTTTTTT
CASSQQQGVEKLFF
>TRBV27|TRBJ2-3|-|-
TGTGCCACCTCCGGGACCACGGGGGTTACGCAGTATTTT
CATSGTTGVTQYF
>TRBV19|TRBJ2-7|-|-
TGTGCCAGTAGTCCCAGGACAGACTCCTACGAGCAGTACTTC
CASSPRTDSYEQYF
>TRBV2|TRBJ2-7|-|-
TGTGCCAGCAGGGATTTGACAGGCTCCTACGAGCAGTACTTC
CASRDLTGSYEQYF
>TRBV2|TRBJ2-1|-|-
TGTGCCAGCAGTGACGCGGGCGGGGCCTACAATGAGCAGTTCTTC
CASSDAGGAYNEQFF
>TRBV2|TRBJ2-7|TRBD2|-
TGTGCCAGCAGTGACGGACTAGCGGGAGTTGGGGAGCAGTACTTC
CASSDGLAGVGEQYF
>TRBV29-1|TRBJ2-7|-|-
TGCAGCGTTGTATCCCTAAAGGGGCTCGAGCAGTACTTC
CSVVSLKGLEQYF
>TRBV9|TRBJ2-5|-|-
TGTGCCAGCAGCGTAGAATCTGGGGCTGGAGAGACCCAGTACTTC
CASSVESGAGETQYF
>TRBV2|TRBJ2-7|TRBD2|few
TGTGCCAGCAGGGACATAGCGGGAGTGGGTCCCCACGAGCAGTACTTC
CASRDIAGVGPHEQYF
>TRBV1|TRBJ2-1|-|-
TGCACCAGCAGCCTAACTAGCGGGGGGTACAATGAGCAGTTCTTC
CTSSLTSGGYNEQFF
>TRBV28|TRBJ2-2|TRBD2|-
TGTGCCAGCAGTTCGGCAGGGACTATAGGCGGGGAGCTGTTTTTT
CASSSAGTIGGELFF
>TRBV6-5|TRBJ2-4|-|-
TGTGCCAGCAGGGCCTTAGGGGTAGCCAAAAACATTCAGTACTTC
CASRALGVAKNIQYF
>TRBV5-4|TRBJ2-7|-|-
TGTGCCAGCAGCTTGGGTCCAGCCTACGAGCAGTACTTC
CASSLGPAYEQYF
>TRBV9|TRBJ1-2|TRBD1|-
TGTGCCAGCTGGGGACAGCGCTATGGCTACACCTTC
CASWGQRYGYTF
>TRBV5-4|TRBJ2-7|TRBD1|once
TGTGCCAGCAGCCCCGGTTGGGGACAGGGTACCTACGAGCAGTACTTC
CASSPGWGQGTYEQYF
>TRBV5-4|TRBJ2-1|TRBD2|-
TGTGCCAGCGGCGGGAGTCAGAATGAGCAGTTCTTC
CASGGSQNEQFF
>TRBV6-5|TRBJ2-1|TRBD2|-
TGTGCCAGCAGTTACCTAGCGGGAGTAAGTGAGCAGTTCTTC
CASSYLAGVSEQFF
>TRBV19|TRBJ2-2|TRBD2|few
TGTGCCAGTAAATGGGTAGCGGGACTGAACACCGGGGAGCTGTTTTTT
CASKWVAGLNTGELFF